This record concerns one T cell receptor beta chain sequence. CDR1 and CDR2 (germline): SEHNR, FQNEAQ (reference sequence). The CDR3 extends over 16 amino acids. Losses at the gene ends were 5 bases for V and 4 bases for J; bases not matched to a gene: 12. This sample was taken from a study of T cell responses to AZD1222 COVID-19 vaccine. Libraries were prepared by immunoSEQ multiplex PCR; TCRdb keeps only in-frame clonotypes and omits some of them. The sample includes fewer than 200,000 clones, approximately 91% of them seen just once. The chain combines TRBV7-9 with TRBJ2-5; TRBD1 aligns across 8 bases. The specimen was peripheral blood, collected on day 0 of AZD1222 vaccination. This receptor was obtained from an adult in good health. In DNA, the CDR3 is TGTGCCAGCAGCCGCCCGACAGGGGTGAACCGAGAGACCCAGTACTTC. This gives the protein CASSRPTGVNRETQYF.